This is a list of T cell receptor beta chains from one sample in a study of naive and memory T cell subsets. TCRdb re-derived calls from the UMI-ligation and nested PCR reads in MiXCR, one entry per CDR3 protein. The data hold about 100,000 distinct CDR3 sequences, with approximately 14% observed a single time. The source material was naive CD8+ T cells from blood. Receptors originate from a human donor in good health. Each CDR3 is given with its conserved first and last residue. Fields, in order: V gene, clone size, J gene, D gene, CDR3 protein, CDR3 DNA. D genes are given only for firm matches. Clone size appears in some rows only: once, few, many, or a class for an expanded clone.

v_gene: TRBV4-2; abundance: few; j_gene: TRBJ2-7; d_gene: NA; CDR3aa: CASSPYGYEQYF; CDR3nt: TGTGCCAGCAGCCCATACGGCTACGAGCAGTACTTC
v_gene: TRBV7-3; abundance: NA; j_gene: TRBJ2-1; d_gene: NA; CDR3aa: CASSLKGTGGGRIAEQFF; CDR3nt: TGTGCCAGCAGCTTAAAGGGGACAGGTGGCGGGAGGATAGCGGAGCAGTTCTTC
v_gene: TRBV15; abundance: NA; j_gene: TRBJ2-7; d_gene: NA; CDR3aa: CATSRDFGSDPDRDFF; CDR3nt: TGTGCCACCAGCAGAGATTTTGGTAGCGATCCCGACAGGGACTTCTTC
v_gene: TRBV7-2; abundance: many; j_gene: TRBJ2-7; d_gene: NA; CDR3aa: CASSETRSSYEQYF; CDR3nt: TGTGCCAGCAGCGAAACTAGGAGCTCCTACGAGCAGTACTTC
v_gene: TRBV9; abundance: NA; j_gene: TRBJ2-1; d_gene: TRBD1; CDR3aa: CASSVETGTADEQFF; CDR3nt: TGTGCCAGCAGCGTAGAGACAGGGACCGCGGATGAGCAGTTCTTC
v_gene: TRBV7-9; abundance: NA; j_gene: TRBJ2-1; d_gene: TRBD2; CDR3aa: CASSKISGGASYNEQFF; CDR3nt: TGTGCCAGCAGCAAGATTAGCGGGGGGGCTTCCTACAATGAGCAGTTCTTC
v_gene: TRBV5-4; abundance: once; j_gene: TRBJ2-3; d_gene: NA; CDR3aa: CASSRGATDTQYF; CDR3nt: TGTGCCAGCAGCCGGGGGGCCACAGATACGCAGTATTTT
v_gene: TRBV21-1; abundance: NA; j_gene: TRBJ1-6; d_gene: NA; CDR3aa: CASSKVRTGDNSPLHF; CDR3nt: TGTGCCAGCAGCAAAGTTAGGACAGGTGATAATTCACCCCTCCACTTT
v_gene: TRBV27; abundance: NA; j_gene: TRBJ1-1; d_gene: NA; CDR3aa: CASSFLSVGPDDTEAFF; CDR3nt: TGTGCCAGCAGTTTCCTTTCAGTAGGGCCCGACGACACTGAAGCTTTCTTT
v_gene: TRBV12-5; abundance: few; j_gene: TRBJ2-5; d_gene: NA; CDR3aa: CASGPGQGKEETQYF; CDR3nt: TGTGCTAGTGGGCCGGGGCAGGGCAAGGAAGAGACCCAGTACTTC
v_gene: TRBV27; abundance: NA; j_gene: TRBJ2-7; d_gene: NA; CDR3aa: CASSLSGAGYEQYF; CDR3nt: TGTGCCAGCAGTTTATCGGGGGCCGGGTACGAGCAGTACTTC
v_gene: TRBV5-1; abundance: many; j_gene: TRBJ1-1; d_gene: NA; CDR3aa: CASSLDDSYTEAFF; CDR3nt: TGCGCCAGCAGCTTGGATGACAGCTACACTGAAGCTTTCTTT
v_gene: TRBV7-4; abundance: few; j_gene: TRBJ2-7; d_gene: TRBD2; CDR3aa: CASSAGRLAVSYEQYF; CDR3nt: TGTGCCAGCAGCGCCGGCCGACTAGCGGTGTCCTACGAGCAGTACTTC
v_gene: TRBV6-2/TRBV6-3; abundance: NA; j_gene: TRBJ2-1; d_gene: TRBD1; CDR3aa: CASSYGDRAYNEQFF; CDR3nt: TGTGCCAGCAGTTACGGGGACAGGGCCTACAATGAGCAGTTCTTC
v_gene: TRBV7-2; abundance: NA; j_gene: TRBJ1-1; d_gene: TRBD1; CDR3aa: CASSLVGQGLMNTEAFF; CDR3nt: TGTGCCAGCAGCTTAGTGGGACAGGGTCTTATGAACACTGAAGCTTTCTTT
v_gene: TRBV5-1; abundance: NA; j_gene: TRBJ2-7; d_gene: NA; CDR3aa: CASSIGQTYEQYF; CDR3nt: TGCGCCAGCAGCATAGGACAGACCTACGAGCAGTACTTC
v_gene: TRBV20-1; abundance: many; j_gene: TRBJ2-7; d_gene: NA; CDR3aa: CSAAEQGISYEQYF; CDR3nt: TGCAGTGCAGCCGAACAGGGAATCTCCTACGAGCAGTACTTC
v_gene: TRBV3-1; abundance: many; j_gene: TRBJ1-1; d_gene: NA; CDR3aa: CASSQSISYTEAFF; CDR3nt: TGTGCCAGCAGCCAGTCCATCTCTTACACTGAAGCTTTCTTT
v_gene: TRBV10-3; abundance: NA; j_gene: TRBJ2-7; d_gene: TRBD1; CDR3aa: CAISEGQGAYEQYF; CDR3nt: TGTGCCATCAGCGAAGGACAGGGGGCGTACGAGCAGTACTTC
v_gene: TRBV4-3; abundance: NA; j_gene: TRBJ2-1; d_gene: NA; CDR3aa: CASSQDGVWFNEQFF; CDR3nt: TGCGCCAGCAGCCAAGACGGCGTCTGGTTCAATGAGCAGTTCTTC
v_gene: TRBV20-1; abundance: NA; j_gene: TRBJ1-4; d_gene: TRBD1; CDR3aa: CSVHDGTGAREGLATNEKLFF; CDR3nt: TGCAGTGTACACGATGGGACAGGTGCCAGGGAGGGCTTGGCAACTAATGAAAAACTGTTTTTT
v_gene: TRBV7-9; abundance: NA; j_gene: TRBJ2-5; d_gene: NA; CDR3aa: CASRPIQETQYF; CDR3nt: TGTGCCAGCAGGCCGATCCAAGAGACCCAGTACTTC
v_gene: TRBV27; abundance: NA; j_gene: TRBJ1-6; d_gene: TRBD1; CDR3aa: CASSPDRGGSPLHF; CDR3nt: TGTGCCAGCAGTCCAGACAGGGGCGGTTCACCCCTCCACTTT
v_gene: TRBV10-2; abundance: NA; j_gene: TRBJ2-2; d_gene: TRBD2; CDR3aa: CASSDISGGAITGELFF; CDR3nt: TGCGCCAGCAGTGATATTAGCGGGGGGGCCATCACCGGGGAGCTGTTTTTT
v_gene: TRBV18; abundance: few; j_gene: TRBJ2-2; d_gene: NA; CDR3aa: CASSPRAGPNTGELFF; CDR3nt: TGTGCCAGCTCACCACGGGCAGGTCCGAACACCGGGGAGCTGTTTTTT
v_gene: TRBV20-1; abundance: few; j_gene: TRBJ2-7; d_gene: TRBD2; CDR3aa: CSARDLGTSGVSYEQYF; CDR3nt: TGCAGTGCTAGAGATTTGGGGACTAGCGGGGTCTCCTACGAGCAGTACTTC
v_gene: TRBV7-6; abundance: many; j_gene: TRBJ1-5; d_gene: NA; CDR3aa: CASSASPGTSNQPQHF; CDR3nt: TGTGCCAGCAGCGCGAGCCCAGGGACAAGCAATCAGCCCCAGCATTTT
v_gene: TRBV15; abundance: NA; j_gene: TRBJ2-3; d_gene: NA; CDR3aa: CATSGRATDTQYF; CDR3nt: TGTGCCACATCAGGACGCGCCACAGATACGCAGTATTTT
v_gene: TRBV19; abundance: few; j_gene: TRBJ2-3; d_gene: NA; CDR3aa: CASSRERIDTQYF; CDR3nt: TGTGCCAGTAGCCGGGAGAGGATAGATACGCAGTATTTT
v_gene: TRBV29-1; abundance: many; j_gene: TRBJ1-2; d_gene: TRBD1; CDR3aa: CSATGQSRGYTF; CDR3nt: TGCAGCGCTACGGGACAGTCAAGAGGCTACACCTTC
v_gene: TRBV28; abundance: few; j_gene: TRBJ2-1; d_gene: TRBD2; CDR3aa: CASRRLAGNYNEQFF; CDR3nt: TGTGCCAGCAGACGACTAGCGGGGAATTACAATGAGCAGTTCTTC
v_gene: TRBV4-3; abundance: many; j_gene: TRBJ2-1; d_gene: NA; CDR3aa: CASSGSWADEQFF; CDR3nt: TGCGCCAGCAGCGGGAGCTGGGCGGATGAGCAGTTCTTC
v_gene: TRBV11-1; abundance: NA; j_gene: TRBJ2-7; d_gene: TRBD1; CDR3aa: CASCPGQGPPYF; CDR3nt: TGTGCCAGCTGTCCGGGACAGGGGCCGCCGTACTTC
v_gene: TRBV20-1; abundance: many; j_gene: TRBJ2-1; d_gene: NA; CDR3aa: CSARGEYNEQFF; CDR3nt: TGCAGTGCTAGAGGCGAGTACAATGAGCAGTTCTTC
v_gene: TRBV30; abundance: NA; j_gene: TRBJ1-5; d_gene: TRBD1; CDR3aa: CAWSSGQASNQPQHF; CDR3nt: TGTGCCTGGAGTTCCGGACAGGCCTCCAATCAGCCCCAGCATTTT
v_gene: TRBV24-1; abundance: NA; j_gene: TRBJ2-1; d_gene: NA; CDR3aa: CATSSRHNEQFF; CDR3nt: TGTGCCACCAGTTCCCGGCACAATGAGCAGTTCTTC
v_gene: TRBV19; abundance: many; j_gene: TRBJ2-5; d_gene: TRBD2; CDR3aa: CASSILADTQETQYF; CDR3nt: TGTGCCAGTAGTATCCTAGCGGATACCCAAGAGACCCAGTACTTC
v_gene: TRBV11-1; abundance: NA; j_gene: TRBJ1-6; d_gene: NA; CDR3aa: CASSPTRPYGSYNSPLHF; CDR3nt: TGTGCCAGCAGCCCAACACGACCCTATGGGAGCTATAATTCACCCCTCCACTTT
v_gene: TRBV9; abundance: many; j_gene: TRBJ2-1; d_gene: NA; CDR3aa: CASSPEGEPQYNEQFF; CDR3nt: TGTGCCAGCAGCCCGGAAGGCGAACCACAATACAATGAGCAGTTCTTC
v_gene: TRBV7-6; abundance: few; j_gene: TRBJ2-3; d_gene: TRBD2; CDR3aa: CASSLRTSGVDTQYF; CDR3nt: TGTGCCAGCAGCCTGCGGACTAGCGGGGTTGATACGCAGTATTTT
v_gene: TRBV5-6; abundance: many; j_gene: TRBJ2-1; d_gene: TRBD1; CDR3aa: CASSYGQGEQFF; CDR3nt: TGTGCCAGCAGCTACGGACAGGGAGAGCAGTTCTTC
v_gene: TRBV29-1; abundance: few; j_gene: TRBJ1-2; d_gene: NA; CDR3aa: CSVVESMDMNGYTF; CDR3nt: TGCAGCGTTGTTGAGTCGATGGATATGAATGGCTACACCTTC
v_gene: TRBV20-1; abundance: NA; j_gene: TRBJ2-5; d_gene: NA; CDR3aa: CSARDPLVETQYF; CDR3nt: TGCAGTGCTAGAGATCCGTTAGTCGAGACCCAGTACTTC
v_gene: TRBV12-3/TRBV12-4; abundance: NA; j_gene: TRBJ2-5; d_gene: NA; CDR3aa: CASSLGWETQYF; CDR3nt: TGTGCCAGCAGTTTAGGTTGGGAGACCCAGTACTTC
v_gene: TRBV4-3; abundance: NA; j_gene: TRBJ2-7; d_gene: NA; CDR3aa: CASSLRRLPSYEQYF; CDR3nt: TGCGCCAGCAGCCTCCGACGCCTGCCCTCCTACGAGCAGTACTTC
v_gene: TRBV29-1; abundance: NA; j_gene: TRBJ2-1; d_gene: TRBD2; CDR3aa: CSVPSGRGGRYNEQFF; CDR3nt: TGCAGCGTTCCTTCTGGGCGGGGGGGCAGGTACAATGAGCAGTTCTTC
v_gene: TRBV4-3; abundance: many; j_gene: TRBJ2-6; d_gene: NA; CDR3aa: CASSQVGGPGANVLTF; CDR3nt: TGCGCCAGCAGCCAAGTCGGGGGACCTGGGGCCAACGTCCTGACTTTC
v_gene: TRBV12-3/TRBV12-4; abundance: few; j_gene: TRBJ1-2; d_gene: NA; CDR3aa: CASSLAGARYGYTF; CDR3nt: TGTGCCAGCAGTTTAGCAGGGGCTCGCTATGGCTACACCTTC
v_gene: TRBV4-3; abundance: few; j_gene: TRBJ2-5; d_gene: NA; CDR3aa: CASSQDIWGERETQYF; CDR3nt: TGCGCCAGCAGCCAAGATATTTGGGGAGAAAGGGAGACCCAGTACTTC
v_gene: TRBV10-3; abundance: few; j_gene: TRBJ2-1; d_gene: NA; CDR3aa: CAIGGGGEQFF; CDR3nt: TGTGCCATCGGAGGAGGGGGTGAGCAGTTCTTC
v_gene: TRBV19; abundance: NA; j_gene: TRBJ2-1; d_gene: NA; CDR3aa: CASSIVNRKFF; CDR3nt: TGTGCCAGTAGTATCGTTAACAGAAAGTTCTTC
v_gene: TRBV4-3; abundance: NA; j_gene: TRBJ2-3; d_gene: TRBD2; CDR3aa: CASSPGTSGRPSTDTQYF; CDR3nt: TGCGCCAGCAGCCCTGGGACTAGCGGGCGGCCTAGCACAGATACGCAGTATTTT
v_gene: TRBV5-1; abundance: few; j_gene: TRBJ1-2; d_gene: TRBD1; CDR3aa: CASSFQGNRGNYGYTF; CDR3nt: TGCGCCAGCAGCTTCCAGGGGAACAGGGGAAACTATGGCTACACCTTC
v_gene: TRBV12-3/TRBV12-4; abundance: NA; j_gene: TRBJ2-3; d_gene: TRBD2; CDR3aa: CASSLGGTSGSPDADTQYF; CDR3nt: TGTGCCAGCAGTCTAGGTGGGACTAGCGGGAGCCCTGACGCAGATACGCAGTATTTT
v_gene: TRBV27; abundance: few; j_gene: TRBJ2-3; d_gene: NA; CDR3aa: CASSPTRGFADTQYF; CDR3nt: TGTGCCAGCAGCCCGACGAGGGGGTTTGCAGATACGCAGTATTTT
v_gene: TRBV5-6; abundance: once; j_gene: TRBJ2-1; d_gene: NA; CDR3aa: CASSGLASDEQFF; CDR3nt: TGTGCCAGCAGCGGTTTGGCTAGCGATGAGCAGTTCTTC
v_gene: TRBV7-9; abundance: few; j_gene: TRBJ1-1; d_gene: TRBD1; CDR3aa: CASRPMDRGGGTEAFF; CDR3nt: TGTGCCAGCAGGCCAATGGACAGGGGCGGGGGGACTGAAGCTTTCTTT